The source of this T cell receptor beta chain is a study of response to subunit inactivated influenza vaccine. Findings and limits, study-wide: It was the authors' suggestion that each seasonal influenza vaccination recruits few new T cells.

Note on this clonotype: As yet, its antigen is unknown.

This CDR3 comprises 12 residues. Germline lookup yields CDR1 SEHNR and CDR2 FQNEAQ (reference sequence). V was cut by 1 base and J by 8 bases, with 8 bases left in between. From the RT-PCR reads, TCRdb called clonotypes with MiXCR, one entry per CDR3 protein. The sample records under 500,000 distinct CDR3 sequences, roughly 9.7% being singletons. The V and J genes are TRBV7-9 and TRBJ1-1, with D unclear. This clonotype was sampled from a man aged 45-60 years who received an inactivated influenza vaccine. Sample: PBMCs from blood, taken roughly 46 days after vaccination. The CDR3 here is CASSLGNWEAFF. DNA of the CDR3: TGTGCCAGCAGCTTAGGGAACTGGGAAGCTTTCTTT.